This TCR beta chain was captured in a study of T cell changes during pregnancy in multiple sclerosis. TCRdb's table, derived via immunoSEQ multiplex PCR, lists solely in-frame clones and lacks some. The sample shows 55,000 to 85,000 clones, more than 90% of them seen only once. CDR3 length: 13 residues. Trimming pared 5 bases from V and 8 bases from J, leaving 15 bases between. CDR1 is LNHDA and CDR2 is SQIVND in the germline V gene (reference sequence). The clonotype comes from a female donor with multiple sclerosis, enrolled in a pregnancy study. J is TRBJ1-2 and V is TRBV19; D unclear. Sequencing was performed on peripheral blood, taken in the third trimester of pregnancy. The CDR3 loop reads CASSLGEGSGYTF. Written as DNA, the CDR3 is TGTGCCAGTAGTCTCGGGGAGGGCTCAGGCTACACCTTC.